This T cell receptor beta chain stems from a study of blood T cells in healthy people across ages. Regarding this clonotype: Its specificity is unknown.

The CDR3 length is 17 residues. CDR1 is MNHEY and CDR2 is SVGAGI in the germline V gene. With 0 bases removed from V and 4 bases from J, the gap between germline ends came to 19 bases. A J-beta primer mix and a sample-barcoded 5' primer were used in a second PCR of roughly 6 to 12 cycles. A template-switch adaptor with 12 random nucleotides tagged each cDNA molecule. CDR3-containing paired-end reads numbered at least 2.5 million in each sample. TCRdb passed the 5' RACE reads through MiXCR, listing each CDR3 protein once. The table shows 1,300,000 or so distinct CDR3 sequences, with approximately 63% occurring only once. The study's findings and limits: Donors of long life had a larger count of naive CD4+ cells and greater diversity than aged donors. Naive T cell percentage showed a strong correlation with the diversity of TCR beta.

The genes are TRBV6-5 and TRBJ2-7; no firm D call. The sequence came from a man aged 18 to 30 in good health. The sequenced material came from blood. The CDR3 DNA is TGTGCCAGCAGTTACTCGAACTTGGGTGAAGTAGGGTACGAGCAGTACTTC. It codes for CASSYSNLGEVGYEQYF.